The entry that follows covers one T cell receptor beta chain sequence. This entry comes from a study of blood T cell repertoires in COVID-19. Assay: immunoSEQ multiplex PCR; the TCRdb copy retains only in-frame clones and omits some. This sample has around 100,000 clones, with 91% found just once. Sequenced input: peripheral blood. The clonotype comes from a man aged 45 to 65 with active COVID-19.

CDR3 loop: CASSQDEGYEQYF. The DNA of the CDR3 is TGTGCCAGCAGCCAAGATGAGGGTTACGAGCAGTACTTC. The chain recombines TRBV3-1 (or the pseudogene TRBV3-2) with TRBJ2-7; TRBD2 is a possible D gene (5 bases). V shed 0 bases and J shed 4 bases, with 7 bases lying between them. The germline CDR1 and CDR2 sequences are LGHDT and YNNKEL (reference sequence). The CDR3 consists of 13 residues.